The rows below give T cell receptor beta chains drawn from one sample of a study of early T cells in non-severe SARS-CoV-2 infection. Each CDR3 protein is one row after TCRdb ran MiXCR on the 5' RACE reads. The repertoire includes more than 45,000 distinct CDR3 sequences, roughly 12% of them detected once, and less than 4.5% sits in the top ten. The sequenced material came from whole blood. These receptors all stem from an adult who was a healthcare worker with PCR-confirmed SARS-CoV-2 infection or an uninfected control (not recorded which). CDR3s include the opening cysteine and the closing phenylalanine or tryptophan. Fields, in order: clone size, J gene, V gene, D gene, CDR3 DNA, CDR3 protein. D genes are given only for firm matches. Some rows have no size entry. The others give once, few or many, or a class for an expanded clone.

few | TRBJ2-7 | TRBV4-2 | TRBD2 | TGTGCCAGCAGCCAAGACAGCGGGGGGCCAGCCGAGCAGTACTTC | CASSQDSGGPAEQYF
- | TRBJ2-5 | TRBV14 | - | TGTGCCAGCAGCCAAGATTTTGGATCTGGCGTCGTGGAGACCCAGTACTTC | CASSQDFGSGVVETQYF
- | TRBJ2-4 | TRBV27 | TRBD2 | TGTGCCAGCAGTTTAGCGGGAGGGATAAACATTCAGTACTTC | CASSLAGGINIQYF
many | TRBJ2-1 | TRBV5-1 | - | TGCGCCAGCAGCTTGGACGCCTTAGGGCAGTTCTTC | CASSLDALGQFF
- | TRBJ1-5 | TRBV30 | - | TGTGCCTGGAGTGTACTGCAGGGGACTCAGCCCCAGCATTTT | CAWSVLQGTQPQHF
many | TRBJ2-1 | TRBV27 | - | TGTGCCAGCCGACTGATGTCCGCCGAGGAGCAGTTCTTC | CASRLMSAEEQFF
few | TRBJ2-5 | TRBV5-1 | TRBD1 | TGCGCCGGAGCGGACAGGACCCCGACCAGACAAGAGACCCAGTACTTC | CAGADRTPTRQETQYF
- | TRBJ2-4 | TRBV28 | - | TGTGCCAGCAGTTCGTCCTGGAGGGGCCCCAAAAACATTCAGTACTTC | CASSSSWRGPKNIQYF
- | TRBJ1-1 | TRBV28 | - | TGTGCCAGCAGTCTACAGGTTAACACTGAAGCTTTCTTT | CASSLQVNTEAFF
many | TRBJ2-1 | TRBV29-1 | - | TGCAGCGTTTGGCAGGGAGCATCGTATAATGAGCAGTTCTTC | CSVWQGASYNEQFF
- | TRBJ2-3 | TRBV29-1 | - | TGCAGCGTTGCCAGACGTAGCACAGATACGCAGTATTTT | CSVARRSTDTQYF
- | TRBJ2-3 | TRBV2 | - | TGTGCCAGCAGTGAAGCAATTATCGGCGGAGATACGCAGTATTTT | CASSEAIIGGDTQYF
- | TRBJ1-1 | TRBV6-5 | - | TGTGCCAGCAGGTACAGGGCCAACACTGAAGCTTTCTTT | CASRYRANTEAFF
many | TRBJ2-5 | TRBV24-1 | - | TGTGCCACCAGTGATTTGCGTTTCGGGGGTCAAGAGACCCAGTACTTC | CATSDLRFGGQETQYF
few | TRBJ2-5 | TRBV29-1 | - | TGCAGCGTTCGGCAACAAGAGACCCAGTACTTC | CSVRQQETQYF
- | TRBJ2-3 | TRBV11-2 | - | TGTGCCAGCAGCTCTTTACATATCAGTATCTCAGATACGCAGTATTTT | CASSSLHISISDTQYF
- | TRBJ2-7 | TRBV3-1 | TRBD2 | TGTGCCAGCAGCCTGATAGCGGGAAAGACCATCGAGCAGTACTTC | CASSLIAGKTIEQYF
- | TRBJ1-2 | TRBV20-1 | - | TGCAGTGCTAAGGAGATAGGGTTATATGGCTACACCTTC | CSAKEIGLYGYTF
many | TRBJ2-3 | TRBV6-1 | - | TGTGCCAGCAGTGTGGCTGGAGGCAAGGATACGCAGTATTTT | CASSVAGGKDTQYF
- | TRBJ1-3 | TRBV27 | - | TGTGCCAGCAGTCCCTTCGGAGGGGGAGACACCATATATTTT | CASSPFGGGDTIYF
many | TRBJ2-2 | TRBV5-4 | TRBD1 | TGTGCCAGCAGCTTGACAGGGGGTACGAACACCGGGGAGCTGTTTTTT | CASSLTGGTNTGELFF
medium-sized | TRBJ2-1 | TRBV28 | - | TGTGCCAGCAGCCTACAGGACAATGAGCAGTTCTTC | CASSLQDNEQFF
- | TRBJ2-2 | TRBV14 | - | TGTGCCAGCAGCTCTCAAAGAGTCGGGGAGCTGTTTTTT | CASSSQRVGELFF
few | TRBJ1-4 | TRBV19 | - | TGTGCCAGTAACACGCAAGGAACTAATGAAAAACTGTTTTTT | CASNTQGTNEKLFF
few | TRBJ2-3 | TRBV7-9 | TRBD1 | TGTGCCAGCAGCCCGGGGGACAGGGGGCTTGCAGATACGCAGTATTTT | CASSPGDRGLADTQYF
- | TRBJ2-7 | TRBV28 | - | TGTGCCAGCAAACAGGTCGGGTCTAGGTCCTACGAGCAGTACTTC | CASKQVGSRSYEQYF
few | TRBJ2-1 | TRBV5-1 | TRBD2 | TGCGCCAGCAGCCTAACTAGCGGGAGCTGGGAGCAGTTCTTC | CASSLTSGSWEQFF
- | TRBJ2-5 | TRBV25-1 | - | TGTGCCAGCAGTGAGAATACCGGGACTGAGACCCAGTACTTC | CASSENTGTETQYF
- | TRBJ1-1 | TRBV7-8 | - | TGTGCCAGCACGCGTGGGGGTCTTGGGATTAACACTGAAGCTTTCTTT | CASTRGGLGINTEAFF
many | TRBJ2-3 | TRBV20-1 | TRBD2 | TGCAGTGCTTCAGATCCAGCGGGACGCACAGATACGCAGTATTTT | CSASDPAGRTDTQYF
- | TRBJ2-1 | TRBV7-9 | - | TGTGCCAGCAGCTCTATGTTGGATGAGCAGTTCTTC | CASSSMLDEQFF
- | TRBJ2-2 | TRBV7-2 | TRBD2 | TGTGCCAGCAGCCCGGGACTAGCTCCCGGGGAGCTGTTTTTT | CASSPGLAPGELFF
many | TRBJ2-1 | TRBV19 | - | TGTGCCAGTAGTAAGCCCGAGACCTACAATGAGCAGTTCTTC | CASSKPETYNEQFF
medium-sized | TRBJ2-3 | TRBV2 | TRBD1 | TGTGCCAGCAGTCTGCAGGGGGCGAGGGGGGATACGCAGTATTTT | CASSLQGARGDTQYF
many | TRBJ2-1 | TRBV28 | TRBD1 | TGTGCCAGCAGTTTCGGACAGGTCTACAATGAGCAGTTCTTC | CASSFGQVYNEQFF
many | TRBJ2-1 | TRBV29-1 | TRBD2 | TGCAGCGCTATCCTAGCGGGAGCCTCAGATGAGCAGTTCTTC | CSAILAGASDEQFF
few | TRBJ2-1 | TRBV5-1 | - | TGCGCCAGCAGCTTGGTAGGGGCGAGCTCCTACAATGAGCAGTTCTTC | CASSLVGASSYNEQFF
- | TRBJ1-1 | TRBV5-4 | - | TGTGCCAGCAGCTTGGCCGGTCGGTCTCTCGGGGCTTTCTTT | CASSLAGRSLGAFF
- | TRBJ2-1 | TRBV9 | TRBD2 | TGTGCCAGCAGCGCGGGACTATCCTCGCATGAGCAGTTCTTC | CASSAGLSSHEQFF
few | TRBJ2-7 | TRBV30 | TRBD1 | TGTGCCTGGAGCGTGGACAGGAGGAGCGAGCAGTACTTC | CAWSVDRRSEQYF
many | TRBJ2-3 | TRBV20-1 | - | TGCAGTGCCGTGGTCGGGGATAGCACAGATACGCAGTATTTT | CSAVVGDSTDTQYF
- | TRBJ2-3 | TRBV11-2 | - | TGTGCCAGCAGCAACGTAGGGGCGTTAGATACGCAGTATTTT | CASSNVGALDTQYF
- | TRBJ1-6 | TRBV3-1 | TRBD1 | TGTGCCAGCAGCCGCACAGGGGAGGATTCACCCCTCCACTTT | CASSRTGEDSPLHF
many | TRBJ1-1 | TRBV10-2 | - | TGCGCCAGCATTCCTGACTTGGACACATCGAACACTGAAGCTTTCTTT | CASIPDLDTSNTEAFF